This passage covers 29 T cell receptor beta chains from one sample sequenced in a study of CD8 T cells in ankylosing spondylitis. From the 5' RACE reads, TCRdb called clonotypes with MiXCR, one entry per CDR3 protein. The sample contains roughly 230,000 distinct CDR3 sequences, approximately 20% of which appear only once. The sequencing input was blood, either unsorted or a sorted T cell fraction (not recorded which). The receptors come from a male donor with ankylosing spondylitis or in good health (not recorded which).

This clonotype came up a few times. The V call is TRBV4-2, the J call TRBJ2-2; D is unclear. Germline loops: CDR1 LGHNA, CDR2 YNFKEQ. The V end was cut by 2 bases, the J end by 4 bases, with 14 bases between. This CDR3 region has 16 residues. The CDR3 DNA reads TGTGCCAGCAGCCAATTTTATCCCAAGGTCACCGGGGAGCTGTTTTTT. Residues: CASSQFYPKVTGELFF.

As for this clonotype: A much larger clone is a single base away; this may be a read error. The chain recombines TRBV7-8 with TRBJ2-1; the match to TRBD2 covers 12 bases. Germline assignment: CDR1 SGHVS and CDR2 FQNEAQ. The CDR3 length is 17 residues. CDR3 coding DNA: TGTGCCAGCAGCCCCCGACTAGCGGGAGTCAAGTACAGTGAGCAGTTCTTC. Translating it yields CASSPRLAGVKYSEQFF.

This clonotype was seen at least ten times. The chain employs TRBV5-1 and TRBJ2-7; D may be TRBD2 (6 bases). The CDR3 length is 15 residues. Germline CDR1 is SGHRS and CDR2 is YFSETQ. The germline V and J ends were trimmed by 0 bases and 2 bases, with 12 bases remaining between them. This CDR3 is CASSLEGSGTYEQYF. The CDR3 DNA sequence: TGCGCCAGCAGCTTGGAGGGTAGCGGAACCTACGAGCAGTACTTC.

This clonotype was detected a few times. The chain uses TRBV9 and TRBJ1-1; possible D gene TRBD1, 5 bases. Per germline, CDR1 SGDLS and CDR2 YYNGEE. The CDR3 runs 13 residues. V was shortened by 4 bases and J by 8 bases, with 15 bases between the two germline ends. The CDR3 loop reads CASSSWDYGEAFF. The CDR3 coding sequence is TGTGCCAGCAGCTCCTGGGACTACGGGGAAGCTTTCTTT.

This clonotype was seen a handful of times. The V gene is TRBV11-2, the J gene TRBJ2-2, with D hard to call. Per the germline V gene, CDR1 is SGHAT and CDR2 is FQNNGV. The V and J ends lost 3 bases and 5 bases respectively, with 13 bases between them. There are 15 residues in the CDR3. The chain's CDR3 is CASSFQAARTGELFF. In DNA, the CDR3 is TGTGCCAGCAGCTTTCAGGCGGCGAGAACCGGGGAGCTGTTTTTT.

The genes are TRBV20-1 and TRBJ1-1; TRBD1 matches at 7 bases. V shed 1 base and J 3 bases; nucleotides not matched to a gene: 17. From germline, CDR1 is DFQATT and CDR2 SNEGSKA (reference sequence). The CDR3 covers 18 residues. CDR3 DNA: TGCAGTGCTAGAGGCCTAGGCTTCGAGGGGACAGAGTACACTGAAGCTTTCTTT. It yields the protein CSARGLGFEGTEYTEAFF.

The chain uses TRBV9 and TRBJ2-1, with a tentative D call TRBD2 (6 bases). Germline CDR1 is SGDLS and CDR2 is YYNGEE. The CDR3 totals 15 residues. Trimming pared 3 bases from V and 10 bases from J, leaving 20 bases between. The CDR3 loop is CASSESAGSAREQFF. For the CDR3, the DNA is TGTGCCAGCAGCGAATCGGCGGGAAGCGCCAGGGAGCAGTTCTTC.

The CDR3 DNA is TGTGCCAGCAGTTACGACCGGACAGGGGGCAATCAGCCCCAGCATTTT. It is translated as CASSYDRTGGNQPQHF. This chain uses TRBV6-2 or TRBV6-3 with TRBJ1-5; 9 nucleotides agree with TRBD1. The length of the CDR3 is 16 residues. V trimming: 2 bases; J trimming: 2 bases; junction bases outside the gene matches: 4. Germline CDR1 is MNHEY and CDR2 is SVGEGT.

This clonotype was counted only a few times. The rearrangement uses TRBV12-3 or TRBV12-4 and TRBJ2-1, with TRBD2 matching 14 bases. This CDR3 is built from 13 residues. The V and J ends lost 8 bases and 9 bases, in that order; junction bases with no gene match: 3. Written as DNA, the CDR3 is TGTGCCAGCGGGACTAGCGGGAGTACTGAGCAGTTCTTC. It is translated as CASGTSGSTEQFF.

This clonotype has a handful of counts. The chain joins TRBV10-3 to TRBJ2-3; TRBD1 matches 7 bases. Germline CDR1 ENHRY, CDR2 SYGVKD. The CDR3 is 16 residues long. The junction had 5 bases not matched to a gene; V was cut back by 0 bases and J by 2 bases. The CDR3 nucleotides read TGTGCCATCAGTGAGTCGACGAGGGGGCCCACAGATACGCAGTATTTT. Amino acid sequence: CAISESTRGPTDTQYF.

This clonotype was observed a few times. CDR3 nucleotides: TGTGCCAGCAGCACCGGGACAGGGGAGAACAATGAGCAGTTCTTC. Translated: CASSTGTGENNEQFF. The chain uses TRBV4-2 and TRBJ2-1; 10 bases fit TRBD1. The V gene's germline CDR1 is LGHNA and CDR2 YNFKEQ. J was trimmed by 5 bases and V by 5 bases; bases with no gene match: 6. CDR3 length equals 15 residues.

The chain joins TRBV15 to TRBJ1-4; D call uncertain. V was pared by 6 bases and J by 0 bases, with 11 bases between. The CDR3 has 15 residues. Germline-derived CDR1 and CDR2 are LNHNV and YYDKDF (reference sequence). The CDR3 spells CATSLERSTNEKLFF. The CDR3 nucleotides read TGTGCCACCAGTTTAGAGCGCTCAACTAATGAAAAACTGTTTTTT. Using reference TRBV15 and TRBJ1-4 for the parts outside the CDR3, the full variable domain is DAMVIQNPRYQVTQFGKPVTLSCSQTLNHNVMYWYQQKSSQAPKLLFHYYDKDFNNEADTPDNFQSRRPNTSFCFLDIRSPGLGDTAMYLCATSLERSTNEKLFFGSGTQLSVL.

This clonotype was detected a few times. The V call is TRBV7-9, the J call TRBJ2-7; possible D gene TRBD2, 7 bases. The ends were cut back, 2 bases at V and 3 bases at J, with 14 bases in the middle. CDR1 is SEHNR and CDR2 is FQNEAQ in the germline V gene (reference sequence). The CDR3 sequence is 15 residues long. The CDR3 protein is CASSLWGGELYEQYF. As DNA, the CDR3 is TGTGCCAGCAGCTTATGGGGGGGCGAGCTCTACGAGCAGTACTTC.

The V gene is TRBV20-1, the J gene TRBJ2-7, with D unclear. Germline V gene data show CDR1 as DFQATT and CDR2 as SNEGSKA (reference sequence). Trimming shortened V by 0 bases and J by 3 bases, and 6 bases separated the two germline ends. The CDR3 covers 12 residues. The DNA for the CDR3 is TGCAGTGCTAGAGATGATTACTACGAGCAGTACTTC. It yields the protein CSARDDYYEQYF.

The J gene is TRBJ2-5, the V gene TRBV4-2; D is possibly TRBD2 (7 bases). The CDR3 totals 19 residues. V shed 2 bases and J shed 2 bases, with 24 bases lying between them. Germline CDR1 is LGHNA and CDR2 is YNFKEQ. Written as DNA, the CDR3 is TGTGCCAGCAGCCAATACCAGGGGCTTCTAGCGGAGGAACAAGAGACCCAGTACTTC. This sequence encodes CASSQYQGLLAEEQETQYF.

This clonotype was observed many times. The chain combines TRBV12-3 or TRBV12-4 with TRBJ1-1; possibly TRBD1 for D (6 bases). The CDR3 contains 13 residues. V dropped 5 bases and J dropped 6 bases, with 13 bases sitting between them. CDR3 residues: CASSPRGFPEAFF. CDR3 bases: TGTGCCAGCAGTCCCAGGGGTTTTCCTGAAGCTTTCTTT.

This clonotype was observed a few times. The chain couples TRBV12-3 or TRBV12-4 to TRBJ2-2, with D maybe TRBD2 (5 bases). Trimming took off 3 bases at V and 4 bases at J, with 12 bases between the two ends. The CDR3 runs 15 residues. DNA for the CDR3: TGTGCCAGCAGTTTTCCCCCGGGATCCACCGGGGAGCTGTTTTTT. The encoded protein is CASSFPPGSTGELFF.

This clonotype was counted between two and nine times. V and J are TRBV4-3 and TRBJ2-1; no clear D gene. V lost 0 bases and J lost 8, with 14 bases in between. Germline V CDR1 and CDR2: LGHNA, YSLEER. This CDR3 contains 15 residues. The CDR3, as DNA: TGCGCCAGCAGCCAAGATCGGCAAGGGATCGATGAGCAGTTCTTC. This translates into CASSQDRQGIDEQFF.

This clonotype was recorded at least ten times. The chain has TRBV9 and TRBJ2-7; D gene uncertain. The length of the CDR3 is 12 residues. V was cut by 3 bases and J by 5 bases, with 9 bases left in between. From germline, CDR1 is SGDLS and CDR2 YYNGEE. The CDR3 reads CASSGLRDEQYF. CDR3 sequence (DNA): TGTGCCAGCAGCGGGCTTCGGGACGAGCAGTACTTC.

This clonotype was seen just once. For the CDR3, the DNA is TGTGCCAGGGGGGACTTTCGGGGGGAGCAGTACTTC. This translates into CARGDFRGEQYF. The V gene is TRBV2, the J gene TRBJ2-7; tentative D call: TRBD2 (6 bases). V lost 9 bases to trimming and J lost 7 bases, with 16 bases between them. This CDR3 is 12 amino acids long. Germline V gene sequence: CDR1 SNHLY, CDR2 FYNNEI. The full variable domain, with the rest looked up from reference TRBV2 and TRBJ2-7, is EPEVTQTPSHQVTQMGQEVILRCVPISNHLYFYWYRQILGQKVEFLVSFYNNEISEKSEIFDDQFSVERPDGSNFTLKIRSTKLEDSAMYFCARGDFRGEQYFGPGTRLTVT.

The chain recombines TRBV29-1 with TRBJ2-7; D assignment may be TRBD1 or TRBD2 (5 bases each). In germline, CDR1 is SQVTM, CDR2 ANQGSEA. The CDR3 runs 14 residues. V was clipped by 4 bases and J by 4 bases, with 17 bases between them. CDR3 DNA: TGCAGCGTTGCCGGGACGGAAAATCAGTACGAGCAGTACTTC. Translating it yields CSVAGTENQYEQYF.

This clonotype was observed at least ten times. The genes are TRBV27 and TRBJ2-7, with TRBD1 matching 8 bases. The CDR3 spans 14 residues. In germline, CDR1 is MNHEY, CDR2 SMNVEV (reference sequence). Trimming removed 4 bases from V and 3 bases from J; junction bases left unmatched: 5. CDR3 DNA: TGTGCCAGCAGTTCAGGGACAGGACACTACGAGCAGTACTTC. It yields the protein CASSSGTGHYEQYF.

The V gene is TRBV11-2, the J gene TRBJ2-2, with D hard to call. There are 14 residues in the CDR3. V gave up 4 bases and J gave up 2 bases, with 8 bases separating them. Germline assignment: CDR1 SGHAT and CDR2 FQNNGV. CDR3 in DNA: TGTGCCAGCAGCTCTATGTCAAACACCGGGGAGCTGTTTTTT. It encodes CASSSMSNTGELFF.

This chain joins TRBV30 and TRBJ2-1; weak D call: TRBD2 (6 bases). The V and J ends lost 2 bases and 9 bases respectively, with 11 bases between them. The CDR3 covers 12 residues. Germline-derived CDR1 and CDR2 are GTSNPN and SVGIG (reference sequence). The CDR3 spells CAWSSSVVEQFF. The CDR3 nucleotides are TGTGCCTGGAGTTCTAGCGTGGTTGAGCAGTTCTTC.

The genes are TRBV3-1 and TRBJ2-1, with 9 bases identical to TRBD2. This CDR3 has 18 residues. V shed 6 bases and J 0 bases; nucleotides not matched to a gene: 12. Germline assignment: CDR1 LGHDT and CDR2 YNNKEL (reference sequence). In nucleotides, the CDR3 is TGTGCCAGCAGTTTGGGGCTAGCGGGGCCATCCTCCTACAATGAGCAGTTCTTC. Its protein is CASSLGLAGPSSYNEQFF.

This clonotype has a handful of counts. J is TRBJ2-2 and V is TRBV5-8; no firm D call. Trimming shortened V by 2 bases and J by 4 bases, and 9 bases separated the two germline ends. Germline loops: CDR1 SGHTS, CDR2 YDEGEE. CDR3 length: 14 residues. This CDR3 reads CASSFRLSTGELFF. CDR3 nucleotides: TGTGCCAGCAGCTTTCGACTCAGCACCGGGGAGCTGTTTTTT.

This clonotype was seen a few times. The V call is TRBV21-1, the J call TRBJ1-6; TRBD1, the table's D call, was not compared with the DNA. TRBV21-1 is a known pseudogene. CDR3 length: 13 residues. CDR3 residues: CASSPSGGSPLHF. The CDR3 bases are TGTGCCAGCAGCCCGTCCGGGGGTTCACCCCTCCACTTT.

The V and J genes are TRBV29-1 and TRBJ1-1, with D perhaps TRBD1 (5 bases). The V and J ends lost 5 bases and 5 bases respectively, with 18 bases between them. CDR1 is SQVTM, CDR2 ANQGSEA, per germline. This CDR3 has 14 residues. CDR3 sequence reads: CSVLPLSGNTEAFF. DNA for the CDR3: TGCAGCGTTCTTCCCTTATCAGGGAATACTGAAGCTTTCTTT.

The table lists this clonotype with a few counts. The chain carries TRBV28 and TRBJ2-2, with 10 nucleotides matching TRBD2. The length of the CDR3 is 16 residues. The V gene's germline CDR1 is MDHEN and CDR2 SYDVKM. Losses at the gene ends were 3 bases for V and 5 bases for J; bases not matched to a gene: 6. The CDR3 DNA sequence: TGTGCCAGCAGTTTTGGACTAGCGGTCGGAACCGGGGAGCTGTTTTTT. The encoded protein is CASSFGLAVGTGELFF. Supplemented by reference TRBV28 and TRBJ2-2, the full variable domain reads DVKVTQSSRYLVKRTGEKVFLECVQDMDHENMFWYRQDPGLGLRLIYFSYDVKMKEKGDIPEGYSVSREKKERFSLILESASTNQTSMYLCASSFGLAVGTGELFFGEGSRLTVL.